This T cell receptor (beta chain) was identified during a study of cytomegalovirus exposure and HLA in healthy donors. Both 60 Vbeta primers and 13 Jbeta primers went into the PCR. TCRdb's copy holds only in-frame clones and misses some; the assay was immunoSEQ multiplex PCR. Of fewer than 150,000 clones listed, roughly three quarters are singletons. CDR3 length equals 15 residues. CDR1 and CDR2 from the germline V gene are MNHNS and SASEGT. Deletions cut 7 bases from V and 0 bases from J, with 13 bases between. The specimen sequenced was PBMCs. The V gene is TRBV6-1, the J gene TRBJ1-5; possible D gene TRBD1, 5 bases. This TCR came from a man aged 25-40 years in good health and CMV-seronegative. CDR3 amino acids: CASINRSYSNQPQHF. CDR3 DNA: TGTGCCAGCATTAACAGGAGTTATAGCAATCAGCCCCAGCATTTT.